This TCR beta chain was found in a study of shared clonotypes between healthy human individuals (dated by TCRdb to the early 2020s). For context, the study as a whole: Three men and two women, aged 18 to 49 years, made up the cohort. Per donor, three plates each were used for CD4 naive and CD4 memory, two for CD8 naive, and one for CD8 memory. Blood TCR repertoires of about 5 healthy adults were deeply sequenced to estimate repertoire size and the extent of clonotype sharing between individuals. Leukapheresis yielded between about 0.85 and 10 billion PBMCs per donor. To increase sequencing depth and limit assay-specific biases, different laboratories used diverse techniques to prepare libraries and sequence TCR repertoires. Findings and caveats that apply to the study as a whole: Larger estimated clonotype richness was generally found for naive subsets than for memory subsets. Sampling was limited to blood, and TCR repertoires in tissue likely differ from TCR repertoires in blood. When several donors were compared, the shared fraction of clonotypes was about 5.4% for naive CD4, roughly 3.4% for naive CD8, 2% to 2.5% for memory CD4, and 0.35% to 0.4% for memory CD8. Incomplete sequencing was indicated by rarefaction of sorted-subset datasets, despite the large sequencing depth. Pairwise subsampling led to the expectation that sequencing depth would affect the degree of clonotype sharing among donors. The genetic and exposure-history diversity represented was limited by the small number of donors. Compared with non-shared clonotypes, clonotypes shared by all four sorted-subset donors had higher generation probabilities.

This clone was seen just once. This clone's antigen is unknown. Per-base quality was not reported, and no clone a single base away is much larger than it. The donors were healthy, HIV-negative adults with no recently reported acute infections or vaccinations. Every donor was a Caucasian adult living in Nashville, Tennessee, USA. The CD8 memory samples were a combination of magnetically selected CD45RO+ cells and CCR7-negative CD45RA+ effector memory (TemRA) cells. Blood was collected by leukapheresis, and PBMCs were isolated by Ficoll-Histopaque density gradient centrifugation and then cryopreserved in liquid nitrogen vapor phase. Analytical flow cytometry was used to check the purity and quantity of each magnetically sorted T cell population. From each sorted fraction, genomic DNA was isolated and quantified by UV absorbance on a Nanodrop 2000c. Using the deep immunoSEQ assay, TCR CDR3 regions were amplified from genomic DNA by multiplex PCR. Extracted genomic DNA from each cell subset was distributed evenly across all wells of several immunoSEQ 96-well plates, and each plate was treated as a replicate. For sorted subsets, each replicate PCR was loaded with 200 ng genomic DNA, equivalent to some 27,000 T cell genomes. Purified libraries were quantified with a Qubit 3.0 fluorometer, sized on a Bioanalyzer 2100, and re-quantified with the KAPA Library Quantification kit. Every immunoSEQ 96-well plate was sequenced on a separate single-read 150-cycle Illumina NextSeq 550 flow cell. As for how the authors treated the data: Because the immunoSEQ output included only junctional sequences and no quality scores, the filtering could not be the same as the filtering used for full-length reads. To assign V/J genes and CDR3, sequences were annotated against IMGT germline references using PyIR, a Python wrapper for IgBLAST v1.9. Any read was removed if the V/J assignment was weak (E-value above 1e-6), the CDR3 was missing, or the read contained stop codons, out-of-frame junctions, or ambiguous translated residues. V3J clonotypes were defined by identical inferred V gene, J gene, and CDR3 amino acid sequence. Percentage overlap between repertoires was calculated by dividing the number of shared unique clonotypes by the size of the smaller repertoire. Three approaches were used to assess repertoire richness: RTK rarefaction, the Chao1 estimator, and Recon v2.1 estimates of unobserved clonotypes. For all TCRbeta clonotypes obtained by the gDNA method from a few donors, generation probabilities were computed with OLGA. TCRdb's version of the immuneACCESS table is confined to in-frame rearrangements and falls short of the full clone set. An unresolved V gene accounts for under half of the shortfall where checked; the remainder is of unknown origin. The V and J calls and clone size come from that table; D and trimming were worked out from the DNA. This sample holds some 690,000 clones; roughly 91% were observed only once. The ten largest make up approximately 35% of the sample.

V is shortened by 3 bases, J by 1 base, and the region joining them spans 9 bases. Inclusive of the bounding cysteine and phenylalanine, the CDR3 is 14 residues long. Only the CDR3 region is kept as DNA, spanning 42 bases read in frame from base 1. CDR1 and CDR2, per the germline V gene, are SGHVS and FQNEAQ. The sequence derives from a man aged 18 to 29 in good health. Some clones in this sample may be carry-over from other donors' samples. The chain is made from TRBV7-8 and TRBJ1-1, and possibly TRBD1, on 6 matching bases. What was sequenced was memory CD8+ T cells from PBMCs. According to the study, the label for this sample's cell subset or site signals: CD45RO+ cells pooled with CCR7-negative TemRA cells. CDR3 protein: CASSLETGNTEAFF. At the DNA level, the sequence is TGTGCCAGCAGCTTGGAGACAGGGAACACTGAAGCTTTCTTT.